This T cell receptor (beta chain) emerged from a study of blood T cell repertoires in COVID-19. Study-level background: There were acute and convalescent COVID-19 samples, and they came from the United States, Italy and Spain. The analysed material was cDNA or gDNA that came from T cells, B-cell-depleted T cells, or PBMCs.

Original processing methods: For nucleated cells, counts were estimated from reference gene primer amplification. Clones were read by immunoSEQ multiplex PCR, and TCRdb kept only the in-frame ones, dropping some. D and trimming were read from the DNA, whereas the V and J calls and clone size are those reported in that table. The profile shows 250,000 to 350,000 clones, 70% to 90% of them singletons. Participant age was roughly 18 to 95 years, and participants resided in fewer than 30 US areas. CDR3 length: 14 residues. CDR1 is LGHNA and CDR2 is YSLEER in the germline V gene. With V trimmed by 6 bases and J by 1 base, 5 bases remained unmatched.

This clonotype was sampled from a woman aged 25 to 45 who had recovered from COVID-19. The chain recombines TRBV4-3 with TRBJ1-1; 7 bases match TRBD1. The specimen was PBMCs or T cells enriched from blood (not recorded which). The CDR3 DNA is TGCGCCAGCAGTAAACAGGGGCCGAACACTGAAGCTTTCTTT. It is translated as CASSKQGPNTEAFF.